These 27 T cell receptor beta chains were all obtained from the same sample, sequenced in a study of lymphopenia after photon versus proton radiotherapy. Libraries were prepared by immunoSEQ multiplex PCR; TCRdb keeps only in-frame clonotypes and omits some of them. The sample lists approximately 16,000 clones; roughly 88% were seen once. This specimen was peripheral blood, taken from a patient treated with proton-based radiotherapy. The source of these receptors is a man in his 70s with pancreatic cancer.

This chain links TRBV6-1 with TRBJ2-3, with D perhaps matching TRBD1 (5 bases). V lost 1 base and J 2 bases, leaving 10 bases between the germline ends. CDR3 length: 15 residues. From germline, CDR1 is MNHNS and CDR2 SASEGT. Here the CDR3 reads CASSEEDITTDTQYF. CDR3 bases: TGTGCCAGCAGTGAAGAGGACATAACCACAGATACGCAGTATTTT.

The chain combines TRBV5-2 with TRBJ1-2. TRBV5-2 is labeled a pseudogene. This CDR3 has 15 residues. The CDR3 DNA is TGTGCCAGCAATGAGCCCTTACGAAAGACCTATGGCTACACCTTC. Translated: CASNEPLRKTYGYTF.

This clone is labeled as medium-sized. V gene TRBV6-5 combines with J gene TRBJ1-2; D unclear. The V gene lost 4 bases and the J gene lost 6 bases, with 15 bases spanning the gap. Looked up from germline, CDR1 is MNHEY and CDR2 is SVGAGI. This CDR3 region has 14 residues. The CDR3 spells CASSSTPGLDGYTF. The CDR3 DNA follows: TGTGCCAGCAGTTCCACACCAGGACTAGATGGCTACACCTTC.

In DNA, the CDR3 is TGTGCCAGCAGCCACCAGACGGGGGTGAGAGAGACCCAGTACTTC. Translating gives CASSHQTGVRETQYF. The J gene is TRBJ2-5, the V gene TRBV11-2; a possible D gene is TRBD2 (6 bases). The CDR3 extends over 15 amino acids. CDR1 is SGHAT, CDR2 FQNNGV, per germline. V gave up 5 bases and J gave up 4 bases, with 17 bases separating them.

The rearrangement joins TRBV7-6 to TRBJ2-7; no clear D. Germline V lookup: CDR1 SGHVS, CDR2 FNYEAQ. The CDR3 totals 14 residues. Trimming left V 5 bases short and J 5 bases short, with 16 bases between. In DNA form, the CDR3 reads TGTGCCAGCAGCCCTAGGGTGGGGAACCACGAGCAGTACTTC. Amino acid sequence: CASSPRVGNHEQYF.

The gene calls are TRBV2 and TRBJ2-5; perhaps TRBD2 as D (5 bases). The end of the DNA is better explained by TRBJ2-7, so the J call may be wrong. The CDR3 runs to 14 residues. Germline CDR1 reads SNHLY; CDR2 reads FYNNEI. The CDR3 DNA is TGTGCCAGCAGTGCGGGAAAAGGCTCCTACGAGCAGTACTTC. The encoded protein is CASSAGKGSYEQYF.

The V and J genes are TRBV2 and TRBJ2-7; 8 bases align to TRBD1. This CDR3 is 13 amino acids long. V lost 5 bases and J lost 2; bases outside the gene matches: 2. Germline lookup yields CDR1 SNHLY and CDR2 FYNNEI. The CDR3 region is CASSTGGPYEQYF. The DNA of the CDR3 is TGTGCCAGCAGTACAGGGGGGCCCTACGAGCAGTACTTC.

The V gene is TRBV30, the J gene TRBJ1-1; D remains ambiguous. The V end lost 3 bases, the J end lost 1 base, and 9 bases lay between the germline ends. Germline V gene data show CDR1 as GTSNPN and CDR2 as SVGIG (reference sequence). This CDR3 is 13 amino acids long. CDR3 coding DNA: TGTGCCTGGAGCCGGGCGACGAACACTGAAGCTTTCTTT. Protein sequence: CAWSRATNTEAFF.

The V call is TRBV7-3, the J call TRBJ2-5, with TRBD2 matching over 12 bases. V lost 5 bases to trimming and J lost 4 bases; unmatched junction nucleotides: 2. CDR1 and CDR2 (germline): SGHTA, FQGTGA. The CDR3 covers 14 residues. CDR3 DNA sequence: TGTGCCAGCAGCCTAGCGGGAGGGGGAGAGACCCAGTACTTC. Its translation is CASSLAGGGETQYF.

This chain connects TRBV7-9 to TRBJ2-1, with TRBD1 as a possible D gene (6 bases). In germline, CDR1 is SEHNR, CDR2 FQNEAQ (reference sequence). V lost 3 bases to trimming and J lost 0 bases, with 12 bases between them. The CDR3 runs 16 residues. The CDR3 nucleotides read TGTGCCAGCAGCTTTTACAGGGTAAGCTCCTACAATGAGCAGTTCTTC. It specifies CASSFYRVSSYNEQFF.

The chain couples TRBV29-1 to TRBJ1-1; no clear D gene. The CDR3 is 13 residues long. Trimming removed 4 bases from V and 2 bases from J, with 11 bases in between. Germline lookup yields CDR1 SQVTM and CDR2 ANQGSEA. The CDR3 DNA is TGCAGCGTTGCAGTCGGCGGAAACACTGAAGCTTTCTTT. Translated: CSVAVGGNTEAFF.

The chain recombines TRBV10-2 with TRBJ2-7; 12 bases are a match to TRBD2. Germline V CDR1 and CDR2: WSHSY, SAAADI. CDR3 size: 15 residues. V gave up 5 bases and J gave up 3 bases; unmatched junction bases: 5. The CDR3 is CASSRTSGAYYEQYF. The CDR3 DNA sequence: TGCGCCAGCAGTCGGACTAGCGGGGCATACTACGAGCAGTACTTC.

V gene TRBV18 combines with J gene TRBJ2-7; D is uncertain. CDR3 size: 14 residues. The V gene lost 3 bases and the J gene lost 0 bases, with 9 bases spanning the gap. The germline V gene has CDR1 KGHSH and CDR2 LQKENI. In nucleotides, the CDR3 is TGTGCCAGCTCACCGCAACTCGACTCCTACGAGCAGTACTTC. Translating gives CASSPQLDSYEQYF.

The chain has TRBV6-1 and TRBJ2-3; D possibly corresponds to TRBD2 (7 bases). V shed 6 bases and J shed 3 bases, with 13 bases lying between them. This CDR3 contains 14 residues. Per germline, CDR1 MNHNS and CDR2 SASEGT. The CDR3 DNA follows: TGTGCCAGCAGGATAAGGGGGGGGACAGATACGCAGTATTTT. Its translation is CASRIRGGTDTQYF.

CDR3 sequence (DNA): TGTGCCAGCAGCTTAACTGGGCGGTTATCCTACGAGCAGTACTTC. This encodes CASSLTGRLSYEQYF. The rearrangement joins TRBV5-4 to TRBJ2-7; D uncertain. Germline-derived CDR1 and CDR2 are SGHNT and YYREEE (reference sequence). The CDR3 runs to 15 residues. V was shortened by 2 bases and J by 1 base, with 13 bases between the two germline ends.

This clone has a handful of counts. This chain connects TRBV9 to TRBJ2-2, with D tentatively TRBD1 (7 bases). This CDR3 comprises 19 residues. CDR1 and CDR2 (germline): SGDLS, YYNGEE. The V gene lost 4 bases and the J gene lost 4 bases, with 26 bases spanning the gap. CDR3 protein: CASSPRRSSEGAGTGELFF. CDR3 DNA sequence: TGTGCCAGCAGCCCCCGTCGGTCCTCGGAGGGGGCGGGCACCGGGGAGCTGTTTTTT.

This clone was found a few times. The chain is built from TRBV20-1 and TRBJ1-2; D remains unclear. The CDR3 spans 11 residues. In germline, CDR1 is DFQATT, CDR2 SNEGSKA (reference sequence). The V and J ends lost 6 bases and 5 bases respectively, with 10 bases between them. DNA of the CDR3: TGCAGTGCCAGTGTGGGATATGGCTACACCTTC. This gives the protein CSASVGYGYTF.

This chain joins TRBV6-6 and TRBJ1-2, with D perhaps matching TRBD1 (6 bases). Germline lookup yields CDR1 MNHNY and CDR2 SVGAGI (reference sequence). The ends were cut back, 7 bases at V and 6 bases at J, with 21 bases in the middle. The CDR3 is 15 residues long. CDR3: CASILSPRGSDGYTF. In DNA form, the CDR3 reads TGTGCCAGCATTCTCTCCCCAAGGGGGTCTGATGGCTACACCTTC.

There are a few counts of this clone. The CDR3 here is CASSLRGGTEAFF. CDR3 in DNA: TGCGCCAGCAGCTTGAGGGGCGGCACTGAAGCTTTCTTT. J is TRBJ1-1 and V is TRBV5-1; weak D call: TRBD1 (5 bases). With 1 base removed from V and 4 bases from J, the gap between germline ends came to 8 bases. CDR3 length: 13 residues. Per germline, CDR1 SGHRS and CDR2 YFSETQ.

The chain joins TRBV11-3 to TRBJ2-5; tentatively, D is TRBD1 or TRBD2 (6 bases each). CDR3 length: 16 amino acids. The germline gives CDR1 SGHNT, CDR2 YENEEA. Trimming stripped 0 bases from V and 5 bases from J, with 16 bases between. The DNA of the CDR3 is TGTGCCAGCAGCTTAGAGTTCCGGGGGCGCGGGGAGACCCAGTACTTC. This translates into CASSLEFRGRGETQYF.

CDR3 sequence reads: CASSGSVQGNTIYF. In DNA form, the CDR3 reads TGTGCCAGCAGCGGGAGTGTACAGGGAAACACCATATATTTT. The chain uses TRBV9 and TRBJ1-3; no firm D call. Trimming left V 3 bases short and J 4 bases short, with 11 bases between. Germline V CDR1 and CDR2: SGDLS, YYNGEE. This CDR3 comprises 14 residues.

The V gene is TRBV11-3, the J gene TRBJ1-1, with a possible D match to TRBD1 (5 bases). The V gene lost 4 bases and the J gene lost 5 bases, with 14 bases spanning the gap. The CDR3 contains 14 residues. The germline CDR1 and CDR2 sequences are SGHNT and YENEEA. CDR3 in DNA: TGTGCCAGCAGCTCTCGAAAAGGGGCTACTGAAGCTTTCTTT. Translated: CASSSRKGATEAFF.

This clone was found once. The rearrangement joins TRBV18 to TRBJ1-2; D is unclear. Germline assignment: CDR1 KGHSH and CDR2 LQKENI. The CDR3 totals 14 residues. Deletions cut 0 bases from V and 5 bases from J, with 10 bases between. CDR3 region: CASSPPWQDYGYTF. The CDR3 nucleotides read TGTGCCAGCTCACCACCGTGGCAGGATTATGGCTACACCTTC.

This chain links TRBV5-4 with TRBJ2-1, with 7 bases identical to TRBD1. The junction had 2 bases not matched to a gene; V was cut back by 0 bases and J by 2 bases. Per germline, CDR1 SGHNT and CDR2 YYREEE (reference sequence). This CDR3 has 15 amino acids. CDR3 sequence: CASSLEGTAYNEQFF. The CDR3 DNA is TGTGCCAGCAGCTTGGAGGGGACAGCCTACAATGAGCAGTTCTTC.

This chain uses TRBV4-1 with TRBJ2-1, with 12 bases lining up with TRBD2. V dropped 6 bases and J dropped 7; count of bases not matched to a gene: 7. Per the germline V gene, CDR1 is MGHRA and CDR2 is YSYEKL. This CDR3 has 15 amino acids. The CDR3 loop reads CASRDLTSGRNEQFF. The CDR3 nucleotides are TGCGCCAGCAGAGACTTGACTAGCGGGAGAAATGAGCAGTTCTTC.

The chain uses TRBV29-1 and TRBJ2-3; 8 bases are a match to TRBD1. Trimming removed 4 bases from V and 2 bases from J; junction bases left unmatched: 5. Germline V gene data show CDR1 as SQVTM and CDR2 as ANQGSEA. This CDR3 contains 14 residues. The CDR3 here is CSVARTGITDTQYF. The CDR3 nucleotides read TGCAGCGTTGCCCGGACAGGGATCACAGATACGCAGTATTTT.

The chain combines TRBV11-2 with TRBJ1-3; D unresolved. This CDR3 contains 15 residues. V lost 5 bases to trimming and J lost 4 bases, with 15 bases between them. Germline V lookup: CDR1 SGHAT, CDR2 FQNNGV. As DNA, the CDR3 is TGTGCCAGCAGCAGGCGGGGAGTCGTCGGAAACACCATATATTTT. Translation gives CASSRRGVVGNTIYF.